The entry below gives a single T cell receptor beta chain sequence along with its context. Its binding antigen is unknown. Per-base quality was not reported, and no clone a single base away is much larger than it. The time point label, read with the paper, signifies: about 28 days (+/-7) after the second vaccine dose. AZD1222 recipients given second doses at about 4 weeks or at about 12 weeks were pooled, since spike-specific TCR depth and breadth were not found to differ between the two schedules. Vaccinee samples came from UK trials COV001 and COV002, including a single-blind randomized controlled phase 2/3 trial of AZD1222 (ChAdOx1 nCoV-19) in healthy adults. Trial participant PBMC samples were collected at day 0 and day 28 after the second dose for TCRbeta chain sequencing. From cysteine to phenylalanine, the CDR3 is 19 amino acids long. The CDR3 DNA has 57 bases and is translated from base 1. Reading the germline V gene (reference sequence) gives CDR1 SEHNR and CDR2 FQNEAQ. Trimming leaves V shorter by 0 bases and J shorter by 8 bases, with the junction holding 16 bases beyond the gene matches.

The CDR3 regions of human TCRbeta chains were analyzed by immunosequencing. In the original analysis: TCRs in the repertoires were compared against a reference library of SARS-CoV-2-specific TCRs that had been generated with the MIRA antigen-specificity platform. Breadth was defined as the fraction of unique TCRs that were SARS-CoV-2-associated. Depth was defined as the fraction of total T cells that were SARS-CoV-2-associated. Each spike-specific TCR was assigned to its reactive spike region and to a CD4 or CD8 class using the MIRA data. Log10-transformed breadth and depth values were compared by one-way ANOVA with Sidak's multiple comparisons tests. In TCRdb, the immuneACCESS table is reduced to in-frame sequences with V and J assigned. These tables do not hold every clone; where another copy was compared, an unresolved V gene accounts for under half, and the others remain unexplained. That table supplies the V and J calls and clone size; D and trimming were determined from the DNA. In this sample the table shows about 140,000 clones, approximately 90% of which occur a single time. The leading ten clones occupy 1.5% to 2% of the sample.

The sample is drawn from a study of T cell responses to AZD1222 COVID-19 vaccine (dated by TCRdb to the early 2020s). General notes on the study: A total of about 240 trial participants underwent TCR sequencing, of whom about 210 received two doses of AZD1222 and about 25 received two doses of the MenACWY control vaccine. Trial participants were enrolled into age subgroups of 18-55, 56-69 and 70-plus years, which contained about 150, 27 and 61 TCR-sequenced participants, respectively.

Study-wide conclusions, independent of this receptor: Because no samples from the day 14 peak response were available, repertoires could be characterized only after the peak T cell response. The 56-69-year group was small, and its depth increase did not reach significance, likely because of low power. Vaccine-associated CD4 TCRs spanned the whole spike protein, with dominant responses in regions 160-218 and 743-854. Reportedly, close to half of the unique spike-specific TCRs recognized epitopes lying outside the regions that are mutated in the B.1.351 and B.1.1.7 variants. Most participants were white British and females outnumbered males, and the authors suggested that clonal diversity may have been underestimated. Conclusions about previously exposed vaccinees are limited, since just a handful of AZD1222 recipients were seropositive for SARS-CoV-2 at baseline. After two AZD1222 doses, both the breadth and the depth of spike-specific TCRs were significantly higher than at day 0 and than in MenACWY recipients.

The sample here was peripheral blood, taken 28 days after the second AZD1222 dose. This chain joins TRBV7-9 to TRBJ1-4, with 9 central nucleotides matching TRBD1. The receptor's source is an adult who received the AZD1222 COVID-19 vaccine. The base sequence is TGTGCCAGCAGCTTAGCGTTAGGGACAGGGAATGATGACGGAGAAAAACTGTTTTTT. It codes for CASSLALGTGNDDGEKLFF. Here the CDR3 is joined to the reference TRBV7-9 and TRBJ1-4 genes, and the full variable domain is: DTGVSQNPRHKITKRGQNVTFRCDPISEHNRLYWYRQTLGQGPEFLTYFQNEAQLEKSRLLSDRFSAERPKGSFSTLEIQRTEQGDSAMYLCASSLALGTGNDDGEKLFFGSGTQLSVL.